Many counts were recorded for the clone carrying this T cell receptor beta chain. The data are from a study of T cell repertoires in cytomegalovirus infection. Study information: TCR beta signatures that were public indicated CMV infection and matching HLA type.

TCRdb re-derived calls from the reads in MiXCR, one entry per CDR3 protein. The data hold fewer than 400,000 distinct CDR3 sequences, with 15% to 20% observed a single time. V was clipped by 3 bases and J by 8 bases, with 11 bases between them. The CDR3 sequence is 13 residues long. The chain employs TRBV12-3 or TRBV12-4 and TRBJ2-1; D unresolved. Sequencing was performed on PBMCs. This TCR came from a human donor in good health (CMV status not recorded). Some clones in this sample may be carry-over from other donors' samples. The CDR3 protein is CASSLSRVDEQFF. DNA of the CDR3: TGTGCCAGCAGTTTGTCTAGGGTTGATGAGCAGTTCTTC.